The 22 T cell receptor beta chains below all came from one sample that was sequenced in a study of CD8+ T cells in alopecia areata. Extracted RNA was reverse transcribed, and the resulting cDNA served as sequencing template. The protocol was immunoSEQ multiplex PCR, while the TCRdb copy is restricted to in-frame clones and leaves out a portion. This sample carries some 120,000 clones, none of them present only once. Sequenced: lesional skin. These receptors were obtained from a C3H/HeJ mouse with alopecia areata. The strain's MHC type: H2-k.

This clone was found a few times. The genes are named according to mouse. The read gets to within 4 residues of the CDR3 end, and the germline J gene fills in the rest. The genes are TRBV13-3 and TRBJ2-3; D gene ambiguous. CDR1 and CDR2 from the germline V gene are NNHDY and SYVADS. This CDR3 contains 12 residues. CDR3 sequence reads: CASSDLGETLYF. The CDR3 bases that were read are TGTGCCAGCAGTGATTTGGGAGAA.

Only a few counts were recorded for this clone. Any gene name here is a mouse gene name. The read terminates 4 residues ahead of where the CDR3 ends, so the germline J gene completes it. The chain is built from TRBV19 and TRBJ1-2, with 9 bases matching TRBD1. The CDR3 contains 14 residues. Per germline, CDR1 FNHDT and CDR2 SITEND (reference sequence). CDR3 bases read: TGTGCCAGCAGTATGGGGGGACAGGGATCC. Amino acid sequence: CASSMGGQGS. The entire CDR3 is CASSMGGQGSDYTF.

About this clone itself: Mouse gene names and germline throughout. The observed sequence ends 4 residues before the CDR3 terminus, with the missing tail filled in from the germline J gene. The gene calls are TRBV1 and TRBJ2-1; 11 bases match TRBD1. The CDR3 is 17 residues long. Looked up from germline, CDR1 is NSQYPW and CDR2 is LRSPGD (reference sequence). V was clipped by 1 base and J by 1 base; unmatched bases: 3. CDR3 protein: CTCSAAGTGGNYAEQFF. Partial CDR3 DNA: TGCACCTGCAGTGCAGCAGGGACAGGGGGAAACTATGCT.

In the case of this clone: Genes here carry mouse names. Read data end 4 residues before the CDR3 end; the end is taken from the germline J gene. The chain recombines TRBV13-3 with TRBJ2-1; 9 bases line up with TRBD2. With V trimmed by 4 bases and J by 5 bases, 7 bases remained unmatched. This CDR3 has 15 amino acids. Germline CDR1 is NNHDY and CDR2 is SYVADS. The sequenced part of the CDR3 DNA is TGTGCCAGCAGTCAATTACTGGGGGGAGATGCT. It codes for CASSQLLGGDA. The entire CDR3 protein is CASSQLLGGDAEQFF.

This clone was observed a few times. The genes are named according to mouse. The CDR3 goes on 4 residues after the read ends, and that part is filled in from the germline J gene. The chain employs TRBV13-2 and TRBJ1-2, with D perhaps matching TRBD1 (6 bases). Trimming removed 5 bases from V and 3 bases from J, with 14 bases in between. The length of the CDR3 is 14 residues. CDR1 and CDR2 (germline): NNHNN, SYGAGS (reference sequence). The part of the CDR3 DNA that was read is TGTGCCAGCGGGATCGGGGGGCGAGACTCC. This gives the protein CASGIGGRDS. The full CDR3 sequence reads CASGIGGRDSDYTF.

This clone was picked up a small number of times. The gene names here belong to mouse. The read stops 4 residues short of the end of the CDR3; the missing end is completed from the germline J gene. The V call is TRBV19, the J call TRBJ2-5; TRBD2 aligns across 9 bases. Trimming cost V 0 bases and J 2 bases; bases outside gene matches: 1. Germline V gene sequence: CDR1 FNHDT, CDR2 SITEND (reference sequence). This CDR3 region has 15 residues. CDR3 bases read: TGTGCCAGCAGTATAGAACTGGGGGGCCAAGAC. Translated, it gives CASSIELGGQD. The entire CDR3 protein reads CASSIELGGQDTQYF.

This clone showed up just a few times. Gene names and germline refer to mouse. CDR3 bases read: TGTGCCAGCAGTGAGATCGGGACAGGGGGCTATGCT. It specifies CASSEIGTGGYA. In full, the CDR3 is CASSEIGTGGYAEQFF. The chain carries TRBV13-1 and TRBJ2-1; TRBD1 agrees at 11 bases. The observed sequence ends 4 residues before the CDR3 terminus, with the missing tail filled in from the germline J gene. From germline, CDR1 is NSHNY and CDR2 SYGAGN. Trimming cost V 2 bases and J 3 bases; bases outside gene matches: 4. The length of the CDR3 is 16 residues.

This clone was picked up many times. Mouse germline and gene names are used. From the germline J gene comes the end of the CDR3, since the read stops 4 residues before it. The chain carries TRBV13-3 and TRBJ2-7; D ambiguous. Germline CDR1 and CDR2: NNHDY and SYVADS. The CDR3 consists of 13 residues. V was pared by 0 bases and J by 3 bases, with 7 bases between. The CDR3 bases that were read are TGTGCCAGCAGTGATGGTCGCAGCTAT. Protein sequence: CASSDGRSY. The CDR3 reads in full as CASSDGRSYEQYF.

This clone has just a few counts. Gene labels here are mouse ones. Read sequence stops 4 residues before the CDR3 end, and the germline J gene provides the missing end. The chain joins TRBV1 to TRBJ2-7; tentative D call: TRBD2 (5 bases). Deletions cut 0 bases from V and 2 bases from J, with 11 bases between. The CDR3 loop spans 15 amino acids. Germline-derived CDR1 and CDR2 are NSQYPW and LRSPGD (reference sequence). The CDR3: CTCSADEAGTYEQYF. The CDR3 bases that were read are TGCACCTGCAGTGCAGATGAGGCTGGGACCTAT. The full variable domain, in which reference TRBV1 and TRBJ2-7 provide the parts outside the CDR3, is VTLLEQNPRWRLVPRGQAVNLRCILKNSQYPWMSWYQQDLQKQLQWLFTLRSPGDKEVKSLPGADYLATRVTDTELRLQVANMSQGRTLYCTCSADEAGTYEQYFGPGTRLTVL.

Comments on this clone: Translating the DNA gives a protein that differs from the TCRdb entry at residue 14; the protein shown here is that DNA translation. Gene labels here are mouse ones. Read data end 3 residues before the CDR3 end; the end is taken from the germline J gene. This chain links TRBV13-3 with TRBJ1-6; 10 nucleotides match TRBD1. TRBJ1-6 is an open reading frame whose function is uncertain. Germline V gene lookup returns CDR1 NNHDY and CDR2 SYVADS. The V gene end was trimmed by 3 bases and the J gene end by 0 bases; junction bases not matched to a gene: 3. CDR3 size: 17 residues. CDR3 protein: CASSATGGLSYNSPLYF. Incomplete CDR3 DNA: TGTGCCAGCAGTGCGACAGGGGGCCTTTCCTATAATTCGCCC.

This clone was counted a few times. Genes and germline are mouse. This chain's CDR3 is CTCSPRLGDNYAEQFF. CDR3 DNA, as far as it was read: TGCACCTGCAGTCCCCGACTGGGGGACAACTATGCT. This sequence joins TRBV1 and TRBJ2-1; TRBD2 matches 9 bases. The read terminates 4 residues before the CDR3 end, so the remaining end is supplied by the germline J gene. The CDR3 contains 16 residues. Germline loops: CDR1 NSQYPW, CDR2 LRSPGD (reference sequence). The trim removed 5 bases at V and 1 base at J, leaving 6 bases unmatched. The full variable domain, its missing parts supplied by reference TRBV1 and TRBJ2-1, is VTLLEQNPRWRLVPRGQAVNLRCILKNSQYPWMSWYQQDLQKQLQWLFTLRSPGDKEVKSLPGADYLATRVTDTELRLQVANMSQGRTLYCTCSPRLGDNYAEQFFGPGTRLTVL.

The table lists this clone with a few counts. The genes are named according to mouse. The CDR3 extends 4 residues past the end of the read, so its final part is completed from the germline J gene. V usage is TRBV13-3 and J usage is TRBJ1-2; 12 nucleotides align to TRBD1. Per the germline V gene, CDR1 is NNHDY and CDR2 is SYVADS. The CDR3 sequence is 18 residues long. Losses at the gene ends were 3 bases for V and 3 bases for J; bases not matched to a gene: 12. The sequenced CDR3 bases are TGTGCCAGCAGTGTCTCATCCGGGACAGGGGGCAGGGACTCC. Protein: CASSVSSGTGGRDS. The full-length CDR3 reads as CASSVSSGTGGRDSDYTF.

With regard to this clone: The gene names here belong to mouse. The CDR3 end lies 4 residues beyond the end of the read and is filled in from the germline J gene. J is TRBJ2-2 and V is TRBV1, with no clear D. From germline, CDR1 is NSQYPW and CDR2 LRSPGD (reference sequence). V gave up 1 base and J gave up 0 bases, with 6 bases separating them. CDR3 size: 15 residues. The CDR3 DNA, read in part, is TGCACCTGCAGTGCAGCCCAGGCAAACACCGGG. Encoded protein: CTCSAAQANTG. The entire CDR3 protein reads CTCSAAQANTGQLYF.

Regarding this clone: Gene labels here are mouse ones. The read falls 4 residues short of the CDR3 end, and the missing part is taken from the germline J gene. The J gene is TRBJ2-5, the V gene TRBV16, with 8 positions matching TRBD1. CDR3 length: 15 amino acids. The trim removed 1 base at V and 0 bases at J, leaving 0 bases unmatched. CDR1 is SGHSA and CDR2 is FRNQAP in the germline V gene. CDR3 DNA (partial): TGTGCAAGCAGCTTAGGGGACAGGAACCAAGAC. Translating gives CASSLGDRNQD. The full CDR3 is CASSLGDRNQDTQYF.

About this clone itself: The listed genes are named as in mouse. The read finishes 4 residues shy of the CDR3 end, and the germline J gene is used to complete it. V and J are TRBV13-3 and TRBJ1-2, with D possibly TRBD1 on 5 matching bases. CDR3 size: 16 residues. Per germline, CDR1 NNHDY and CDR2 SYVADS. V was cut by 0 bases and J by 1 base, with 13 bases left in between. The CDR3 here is CASSDAPQGKNSDYTF. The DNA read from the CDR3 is TGTGCCAGCAGTGATGCCCCCCAGGGAAAAAACTCC.

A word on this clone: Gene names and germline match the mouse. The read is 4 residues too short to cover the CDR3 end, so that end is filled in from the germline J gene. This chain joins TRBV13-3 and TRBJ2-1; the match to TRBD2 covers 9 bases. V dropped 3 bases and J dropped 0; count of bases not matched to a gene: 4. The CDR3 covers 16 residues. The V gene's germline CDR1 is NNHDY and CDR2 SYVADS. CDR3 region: CASSARLGANYAEQFF. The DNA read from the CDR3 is TGTGCCAGCAGTGCGCGACTGGGGGCTAACTATGCT.

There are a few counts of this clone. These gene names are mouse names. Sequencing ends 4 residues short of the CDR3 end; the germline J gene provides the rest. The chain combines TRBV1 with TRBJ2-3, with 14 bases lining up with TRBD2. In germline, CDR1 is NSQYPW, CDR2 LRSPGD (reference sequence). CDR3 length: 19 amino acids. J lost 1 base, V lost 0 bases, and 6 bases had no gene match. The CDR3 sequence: CTCSADGDWGGAGAETLYF. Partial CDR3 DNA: TGCACCTGCAGTGCAGATGGGGACTGGGGGGGCGCGGGTGCAGAA.

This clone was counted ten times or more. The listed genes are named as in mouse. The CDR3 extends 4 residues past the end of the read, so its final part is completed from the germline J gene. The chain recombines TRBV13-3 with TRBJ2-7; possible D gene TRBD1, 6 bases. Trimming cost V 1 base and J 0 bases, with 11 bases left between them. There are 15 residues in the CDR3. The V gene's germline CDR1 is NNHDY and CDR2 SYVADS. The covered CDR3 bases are TGTGCCAGCAGTGATATCCGGACAGTCTCCTAT. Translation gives CASSDIRTVSY. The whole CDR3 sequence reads CASSDIRTVSYEQYF.

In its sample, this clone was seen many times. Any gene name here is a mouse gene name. CDR3 amino acids: CASSETGVATEVFF. CDR3 DNA, as far as it was read: TGTGCCAGCAGTGAGACAGGGGTGGCCACA. The chain recombines TRBV13-3 with TRBJ1-1; 8 bases agree with TRBD1. The CDR3 goes on 4 residues after the read ends, and that part is filled in from the germline J gene. The CDR3 runs to 14 residues. V shed 2 bases and J 4 bases; nucleotides not matched to a gene: 4. Germline V lookup: CDR1 NNHDY, CDR2 SYVADS.

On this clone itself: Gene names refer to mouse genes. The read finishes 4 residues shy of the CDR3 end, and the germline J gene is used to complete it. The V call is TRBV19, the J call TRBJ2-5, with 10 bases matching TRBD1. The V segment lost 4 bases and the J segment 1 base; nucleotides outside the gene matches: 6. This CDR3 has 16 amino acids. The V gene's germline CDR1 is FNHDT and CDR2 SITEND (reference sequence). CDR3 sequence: CASSPGQGRDQDTQYF. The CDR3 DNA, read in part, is TGTGCCAGCAGTCCGGGACAGGGGAGGGACCAAGAC. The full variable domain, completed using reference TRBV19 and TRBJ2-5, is GGIITQTPKFLIGQEGQKLTLKCQQNFNHDTMYWYRQDSGKGLRLIYYSITENDLQKGDLSEGYDASREKKSSFSLTVTSAQKNEMAVFLCASSPGQGRDQDTQYFGPGTRLLVL.

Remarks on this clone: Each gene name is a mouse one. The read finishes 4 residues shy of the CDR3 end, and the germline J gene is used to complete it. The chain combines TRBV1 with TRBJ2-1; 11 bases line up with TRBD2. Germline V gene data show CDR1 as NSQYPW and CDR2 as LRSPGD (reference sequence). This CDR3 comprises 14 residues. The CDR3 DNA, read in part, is TGCACCTGCAGTCCCGGACTGGGGGGAGCT. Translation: CTCSPGLGGA. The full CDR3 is CTCSPGLGGAEQFF.

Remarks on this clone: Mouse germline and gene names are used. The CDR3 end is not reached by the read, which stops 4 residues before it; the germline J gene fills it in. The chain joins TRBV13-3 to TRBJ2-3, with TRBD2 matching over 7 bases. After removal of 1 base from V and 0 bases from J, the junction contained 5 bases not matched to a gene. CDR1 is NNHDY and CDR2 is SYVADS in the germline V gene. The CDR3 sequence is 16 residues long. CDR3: CASSDPAWGSAETLYF. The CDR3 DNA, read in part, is TGTGCCAGCAGTGATCCAGCCTGGGGGAGTGCAGAA.